This T cell receptor (beta chain) was profiled in a study of cytomegalovirus exposure and HLA in healthy donors. V was shortened by 0 bases and J by 1 base, with 10 bases between the two germline ends. In germline, CDR1 is SGHKS, CDR2 YYEKEE (reference sequence). The CDR3 contains 16 residues. In the PCR, 60 Vbeta and 13 Jbeta primers were used. The method was immunoSEQ multiplex PCR; TCRdb's version includes in-frame clones alone and lacks a portion of them. Of fewer than 200,000 clones in the sample, 75% to 80% were seen once. The TCR originated in a female donor in good health and CMV-seronegative. The rearrangement links TRBV5-5 to TRBJ2-2; tentatively, D is TRBD1 (5 bases). Material for sequencing was PBMCs. In nucleotides, the CDR3 is TGTGCCAGCAGCTTGGGGTGGCAGGGGAACACCGGGGAGCTGTTTTTT. Amino acids: CASSLGWQGNTGELFF.